These T cell receptor beta chains were read from a single sample in a study of shared clonotypes between healthy human individuals. Profiled with immunoSEQ multiplex PCR; TCRdb holds only in-frame clones, not every one. The sample holds about 1.1 million clones; approximately 75% are singletons and the top ten take almost 0.9%. Sequenced material: memory CD4+ T cells from PBMCs. These receptors came from a man younger than 35 in good health. Some clones in this sample may be carry-over from other donors' samples. Both conserved end residues are part of each CDR3. D genes are given only for firm matches. Clone size appears in some rows only: once, few, many, or a class for an expanded clone.

CASSVGAYGYTF TGTGCCAGCAGTGTAGGGGCTTATGGCTACACCTTC - - TRBJ1-2 TRBV2
CASSKGVGVPQETQYF TGTGCCAGCAGCAAAGGAGTTGGGGTTCCCCAAGAGACCCAGTACTTC - - TRBJ2-5 TRBV21-1
CASSQRQGDEQYF TGTGCCAGCAGCCAAAGACAGGGCGACGAGCAGTACTTC few TRBD1 TRBJ2-7 TRBV4-2
CASSLTNAGLYSGNTIYF TGTGCCAGCAGTTTAACCAACGCAGGGCTCTACTCTGGAAACACCATATATTTT - - TRBJ1-3 TRBV28
CASSLGTGKETQYF TGCGCCAGCAGCTTGGGGACAGGGAAGGAGACCCAGTACTTC once TRBD1 TRBJ2-5 TRBV5-1
CASSQSLDRLGYEQYF TGTGCCAGCAGCCAGTCTTTGGACAGGTTGGGCTACGAGCAGTACTTC - TRBD1 TRBJ2-7 TRBV4-2
CASSLALGAGTEAFF TGTGCCAGCAGCTTAGCTCTGGGGGCGGGTACTGAAGCTTTCTTT - - TRBJ1-1 TRBV7-9
CASTDRVGSPLHF TGTGCCAGCACCGACAGGGTCGGGTCACCCCTCCACTTT - TRBD1 TRBJ1-6 TRBV6-6
CASSLTPGGYGYTF TGTGCCAGCAGCTTAACCCCAGGGGGCTATGGCTACACCTTC - TRBD1 TRBJ1-2 TRBV7-3
CASSGYRGGGNQPQHF TGTGCCAGCAGTGGCTACAGAGGGGGCGGCAATCAGCCCCAGCATTTT many TRBD1 TRBJ1-5 TRBV6-1
CASSLVGFREKLFF TGTGCCAGCAGCTTAGTCGGGTTTCGCGAAAAACTGTTTTTT once - TRBJ1-4 TRBV11-2
CASSGSSGINTGELFF TGTGCCAGCAGTGGGAGTAGCGGAATTAACACCGGGGAGCTGTTTTTT few - TRBJ2-2 TRBV2
CSVERGRELFF TGCAGCGTTGAGAGAGGACGGGAGCTGTTTTTT - - TRBJ2-2 TRBV29-1
CASRGAGGDNEQFF TGTGCCAGCAGAGGAGCGGGAGGGGACAATGAGCAGTTCTTC - TRBD2 TRBJ2-1 TRBV28
CASRREVQSEEQYF TGCGCCAGCCGGCGTGAGGTTCAAAGTGAGGAGCAGTACTTC - - TRBJ2-7 TRBV5-1
CATRRDLTNEKLFF TGTGCCACCCGGAGGGATTTAACTAATGAAAAACTGTTTTTT few - TRBJ1-4 TRBV19
CASSSPGQPQHF TGTGCCAGCAGTTCCCCGGGGCAGCCCCAGCATTTT - - TRBJ1-5 TRBV28
CASSGTSGNGEQYF TGTGCCAGCAGTGGGACTAGCGGGAATGGCGAGCAGTACTTC - TRBD2 TRBJ2-7 TRBV25-1
CASKSGAASGSTGELFF TGTGCCAGCAAGTCGGGGGCTGCTAGTGGTAGCACCGGGGAGCTGTTTTTT - - TRBJ2-2 TRBV28
CASSPPERVKETQYF TGTGCCAGCTCACCCCCAGAGCGGGTGAAAGAGACCCAGTACTTC many - TRBJ2-5 TRBV18
CASSLRPGAGSEKLFF TGTGCCAGCAGTTTACGCCCCGGGGCAGGGAGTGAAAAACTGTTTTTT - - TRBJ1-4 TRBV27
CASSGGLSYEQYF TGTGCCAGCAGTGGGGGACTATCCTACGAGCAGTACTTC - TRBD2 TRBJ2-7 TRBV2
CASSARGAGGVDTQYF TGTGCCAGCAGCGCTCGTGGGGCGGGAGGGGTCGATACGCAGTATTTT - TRBD2 TRBJ2-3 TRBV9
CASSLVSQGDIQYF TGTGCCAGCAGCTTGGTTAGTCAGGGAGACATTCAGTACTTC few - TRBJ2-4 TRBV5-5
CASSQVGTPNTEAFF TGCGCCAGCAGCCAAGTGGGGACACCGAACACTGAAGCTTTCTTT - - TRBJ1-1 TRBV4-1
CASSHPGLAKANEQFF TGTGCCAGTAGTCACCCTGGACTAGCGAAGGCGAATGAGCAGTTCTTC - TRBD2 TRBJ2-1 TRBV19
CASSLDSYNSPLHF TGTGCCAGCAGCTTAGACTCCTATAATTCACCCCTCCACTTT - - TRBJ1-6 TRBV7-6
CASSRTGEGGQPQHF TGTGCCAGCAGCCGGACAGGGGAAGGGGGGCAGCCCCAGCATTTT - TRBD1 TRBJ1-5 TRBV28
CASSELRLDYNEQFF TGCGCCAGCAGTGAGTTAAGGCTAGACTACAATGAGCAGTTCTTC - - TRBJ2-1 TRBV10-2
CASSPKTGGPLDEQFF TGCGCCAGCAGCCCCAAAACAGGGGGCCCTCTGGATGAGCAGTTCTTC - TRBD1 TRBJ2-1 TRBV5-1
CASSANSGSPDTQYF TGTGCCAGCAGCGCAAATAGCGGGAGTCCAGATACGCAGTATTTT few TRBD2 TRBJ2-3 TRBV9
CASSVVPSGETQYF TGTGCCAGCAGCGTAGTTCCTAGCGGAGAGACCCAGTACTTC - TRBD2 TRBJ2-5 TRBV9
CASSLARDTQYF TGTGCCAGCAGCTTAGCGCGGGATACGCAGTATTTT - - TRBJ2-3 TRBV7-9
CASSLAGFDTEAFF TGTGCCAGCAGCTTGGCAGGGTTTGACACTGAAGCTTTCTTT - - TRBJ1-1 TRBV5-4
CASSYGTVELGYTF TGTGCCAGCTCCTACGGGACAGTCGAGTTGGGTTACACCTTC - TRBD1 TRBJ1-2 TRBV18
CAWSVGGIGYEQYF TGTGCCTGGAGTGTCGGGGGAATTGGGTACGAGCAGTACTTC - - TRBJ2-7 TRBV30
CASSLVRGVTGNTIYF TGTGCCAGCAGCTTAGTGCGGGGAGTAACTGGAAACACCATATATTTT - - TRBJ1-3 TRBV11-2
CASRKAGPWPDTQYF TGTGCCAGCCGGAAGGCAGGGCCTTGGCCAGATACGCAGTATTTT - - TRBJ2-3 TRBV28
CASSYIPPYNEQFF TGTGCCAGCAGTTACATCCCCCCCTACAATGAGCAGTTCTTC - - TRBJ2-1 TRBV6-5
CASRSGGSYNEQFF TGTGCCAGCAGATCTGGCGGGAGCTACAATGAGCAGTTCTTC many TRBD2 TRBJ2-1 TRBV13
CASSLGVGETQYF TGTGCCAGCAGCTTGGGGGTGGGGGAGACCCAGTACTTC - - TRBJ2-5 TRBV5-4
CASSPSSGSTTGELFF TGTGCCAGCAGCCCGTCCAGCGGGAGTACCACCGGGGAGCTGTTTTTT - TRBD2 TRBJ2-2 TRBV7-3
CASREPSSYNEQFF TGTGCCAGCCGAGAGCCCAGCTCCTACAATGAGCAGTTCTTC few - TRBJ2-1 TRBV27
CASSLEGQGRQTQYF TGCGCCAGCAGCTTGGAGGGACAGGGGAGGCAGACCCAGTACTTC - TRBD1 TRBJ2-5 TRBV5-1
CASSEGTFLLSNQPQHF TGTGCCAGCAGTGAGGGGACCTTCCTCCTTAGCAATCAGCCCCAGCATTTT - - TRBJ1-5 TRBV6-1
CASRAGRLSGNTIYF TGTGCCAGCAGGGCGGGACGTCTCTCTGGAAACACCATATATTTT once - TRBJ1-3 TRBV28
CASSVARNTNTGELFF TGTGCCAGCAGCGTAGCCAGGAACACGAACACCGGGGAGCTGTTTTTT - - TRBJ2-2 TRBV9